The 23 T cell receptor beta chains below come from one sample, sequenced in a study of T-cell reconstitution after alpha-beta-depleted transplantation in children. Unique molecular identifiers were used to barcode this TCRbeta library. TCRdb processed the PCR reads anew with MiXCR; each CDR3 protein has one entry. Counted here are approximately 800,000 distinct CDR3 sequences, 16% occurring once; the ten biggest clones make up about 5%. The specimen comprised PBMCs, mostly from graft donor cells, sampled 360 days after TCRalphabeta/CD19-depleted stem cell transplant. Source of these receptors: a male patient between 5 and 17 years old who had a stem cell transplant for acute lymphoblastic leukemia, so the T cells may come from the graft donor.

This clonotype was recorded a few times. The J gene is TRBJ1-5, the V gene TRBV12-3 or TRBV12-4, with a weak D call TRBD1 (5 bases). Trimming stripped 3 bases from V and 3 bases from J, with 12 bases between. The CDR3 loop spans 15 amino acids. CDR3 loop: CASSFITGYNQPQHF. In DNA, the CDR3 is TGTGCCAGCAGTTTTATTACAGGATACAATCAGCCCCAGCATTTT.

A few counts support this clonotype. The rearrangement links TRBV11-1 to TRBJ1-6, with unresolved D. Looked up from germline, CDR1 is SGHAT and CDR2 is FQDESV (reference sequence). The V end lost 5 bases, the J end lost 5 bases, and 22 bases lay between the germline ends. CDR3 length equals 18 residues. In DNA, the CDR3 is TGTGCCAGCAGCCCGGATCGCCCTAGGTTCAGGCATAATTCACCCCTCCACTTT. Protein product: CASSPDRPRFRHNSPLHF.

This clonotype was observed at least ten times. The rearrangement links TRBV9 to TRBJ2-6; the match to TRBD1 covers 9 bases. V dropped 4 bases and J dropped 4; count of bases not matched to a gene: 15. Germline V gene lookup returns CDR1 SGDLS and CDR2 YYNGEE. CDR3 length: 19 residues. In DNA form, the CDR3 reads TGTGCCAGCAGCATCCGGGACAGGGCTCCTCGTGCGGGGGCCAACGTCCTGACTTTC. Translation gives CASSIRDRAPRAGANVLTF. Drawing the rest from reference TRBV9 and TRBJ2-6, the complete variable domain is DSGVTQTPKHLITATGQRVTLRCSPRSGDLSVYWYQQSLDQGLQFLIQYYNGEERAKGNILERFSAQQFPDLHSELNLSSLELGDSALYFCASSIRDRAPRAGANVLTFGAGSRLTVL.

The chain couples TRBV10-2 to TRBJ2-3; 7 bases align to TRBD2. The CDR3 is 14 residues long. V was pared by 6 bases and J by 2 bases, with 5 bases of the junction left unmatched. CDR1 and CDR2 from the germline V gene are WSHSY and SAAADI. The CDR3 is CASRWGGYTDTQYF. DNA for the CDR3: TGCGCCAGCAGATGGGGGGGATACACAGATACGCAGTATTTT.

This clonotype was found once. The chain joins TRBV20-1 to TRBJ2-1, with D possibly being TRBD2 (7 bases). Trimming shortened V by 2 bases and J by 8 bases, and 13 bases separated the two germline ends. This CDR3 has 13 amino acids. Looked up from germline, CDR1 is DFQATT and CDR2 is SNEGSKA (reference sequence). The CDR3 DNA sequence: TGCAGTGCTAGACCCCTAGGGGGGGATGAGCAGTTCTTC. Protein product: CSARPLGGDEQFF.

There are a few counts of this clonotype. V and J are TRBV24-1 and TRBJ2-7; the D gene is possibly TRBD1 (6 bases). V was cut by 2 bases and J by 6 bases, with 16 bases left in between. Germline-derived CDR1 and CDR2 are KGHDR and SFDVKD. The CDR3 spans 15 residues. In DNA, the CDR3 is TGTGCCACCAGTGATTCTTGGGGGCTCGAGGGCGAGCAGTACTTC. Amino acids: CATSDSWGLEGEQYF.

This clonotype was observed at least ten times. CDR3 nucleotide sequence: TGTGCCAGCAGCGTAGTGGTGAAAGGGGGTAAAGATACGCAGTATTTT. Translating gives CASSVVVKGGKDTQYF. The rearrangement uses TRBV9 and TRBJ2-3; D might be TRBD1 (6 bases). CDR1 and CDR2 (germline): SGDLS, YYNGEE. V lost 0 bases, J lost 5 bases, and 16 bases lay in between. The CDR3 runs to 16 residues.

This clonotype showed up just a few times. The chain combines TRBV27 with TRBJ2-1; D perhaps matches TRBD2 (5 bases). In germline, CDR1 is MNHEY, CDR2 SMNVEV (reference sequence). The V end was cut by 5 bases, the J end by 6 bases, with 14 bases between. The CDR3 runs 14 residues. CDR3 nucleotides: TGTGCCAGCAGTCACGGGGTAGAAGGCAATGAGCAGTTCTTC. Translating gives CASSHGVEGNEQFF.

The rearrangement links TRBV7-3 to TRBJ1-1; no clear D gene. Germline V CDR1 and CDR2: SGHTA, FQGTGA. V shed 2 bases and J shed 0 bases, with 10 bases lying between them. CDR3 length equals 15 residues. CDR3 amino acids: CASSLDNGMNTEAFF. The DNA for the CDR3 is TGTGCCAGCAGCTTAGATAACGGTATGAACACTGAAGCTTTCTTT.

Only a few counts were recorded for this clonotype. The chain carries TRBV15 and TRBJ2-1, with TRBD2 as a possible D gene (5 bases). V lost 6 bases to trimming and J lost 3 bases, with 12 bases between them. Germline CDR1 LNHNV, CDR2 YYDKDF (reference sequence). There are 14 residues in the CDR3. Here the CDR3 reads CATRSRTGYNEQFF. In nucleotides, the CDR3 is TGTGCCACCAGGTCGCGGACTGGCTACAATGAGCAGTTCTTC. The full variable domain, with the rest looked up from reference TRBV15 and TRBJ2-1, is DAMVIQNPRYQVTQFGKPVTLSCSQTLNHNVMYWYQQKSSQAPKLLFHYYDKDFNNEADTPDNFQSRRPNTSFCFLDIRSPGLGDTAMYLCATRSRTGYNEQFFGPGTRLTVL.

The chain carries TRBV15 and TRBJ2-7; D gene uncertain. The germline V and J ends were trimmed by 0 bases and 5 bases, with 11 bases remaining between them. The CDR3 sequence is 14 residues long. Germline-derived CDR1 and CDR2 are LNHNV and YYDKDF (reference sequence). The CDR3 region has the DNA TGTGCCACCAGCAGAGATCTAGGGTGGCACGAGCAGTACTTC. It specifies CATSRDLGWHEQYF.

Here the CDR3 reads CASSQGLAGGSYEQYF. The CDR3, as DNA: TGTGCCAGCAGCCAAGGACTAGCGGGAGGCTCCTACGAGCAGTACTTC. The rearrangement links TRBV3-1 to TRBJ2-7; TRBD2 aligns across 13 bases. CDR1 and CDR2 from the germline V gene are LGHDT and YNNKEL (reference sequence). The J segment lost 0 bases and the V segment lost 1 base, leaving 0 bases of the junction unmatched. This CDR3 contains 16 residues.

Concerning this clonotype itself: A read error may be the cause here, since a much bigger clone is one base away. The chain is built from TRBV5-1 and TRBJ2-5, with D unresolved. The CDR3 is made up of 13 amino acids. The germline V and J ends were trimmed by 2 bases and 0 bases, with 5 bases remaining between them. Germline values: CDR1 SGHRS, CDR2 YFSETQ. The CDR3 nucleotides read TGCGCCAGCAGCTTAAGGGACCAAGAGACCCAGTACTTC. This codes for CASSLRDQETQYF.

This clonotype has just a few counts. The chain recombines TRBV7-8 with TRBJ2-4; weak D call: TRBD1 (6 bases). This CDR3 region has 15 residues. In germline, CDR1 is SGHVS, CDR2 FQNEAQ. Trimming shortened V by 1 base and J by 7 bases, and 14 bases separated the two germline ends. CDR3 nucleotide sequence: TGTGCCAGCAGCTTAGTGGGGGCCCCACAGAACATTCAGTACTTC. It translates to CASSLVGAPQNIQYF.

The V gene is TRBV6-5, the J gene TRBJ1-2, with a possible D match to TRBD1 (6 bases). Germline CDR1 and CDR2: MNHEY and SVGAGI. The CDR3 has 17 residues. Trimming removed 1 base at V and 3 bases at J, with 18 bases between. The CDR3 sequence is CASSYWGPREGDYGYTF. Here the CDR3 DNA reads TGTGCCAGCAGTTACTGGGGGCCTCGGGAGGGGGACTATGGCTACACCTTC.

This clonotype was detected a few times. CDR3 in amino acids: CASSLTGDPPGNTIYF. CDR3 bases: TGCGCCAGCAGCTTAACAGGGGACCCTCCTGGAAACACCATATATTTT. The rearrangement uses TRBV5-1 and TRBJ1-3; 7 bases align to TRBD1. The length of the CDR3 is 16 residues. Looked up from germline, CDR1 is SGHRS and CDR2 is YFSETQ. Unmatched junction bases numbered 7, after V lost 2 bases and J lost 2 bases. Together with reference TRBV5-1 and TRBJ1-3, the CDR3 gives the full variable domain: KAGVTQTPRYLIKTRGQQVTLSCSPISGHRSVSWYQQTPGQGLQFLFEYFSETQRNKGNFPGRFSGRQFSNSRSEMNVSTLELGDSALYLCASSLTGDPPGNTIYFGEGSWLTVV.

The chain recombines TRBV7-9 with TRBJ2-3; a weak D match, TRBD1 (5 bases). Germline CDR1 reads SEHNR; CDR2 reads FQNEAQ (reference sequence). Trimming shortened V by 3 bases and J by 0 bases, and 10 bases separated the two germline ends. The CDR3 runs to 15 residues. CDR3: CASSFGRASTDTQYF. The DNA of the CDR3 is TGTGCCAGCAGCTTCGGCAGGGCTAGCACAGATACGCAGTATTTT.

The gene calls are TRBV10-3 and TRBJ1-1; TRBD1 matches at 8 bases. The CDR3 has 14 residues. V shed 7 bases, J shed 2 bases, and the junction held 6 bases outside the gene matches. Germline V gene data show CDR1 as ENHRY and CDR2 as SYGVKD. Here the CDR3 DNA reads TGTGCCATCACCTCCGGACAGGGAAACACTGAAGCTTTCTTT. This encodes CAITSGQGNTEAFF.

This clonotype came up many times. The chain links TRBV24-1 to TRBJ2-2, with 8 bases identical to TRBD1. Germline V lookup: CDR1 KGHDR, CDR2 SFDVKD. The CDR3 spans 18 residues. Trimming removed 3 bases from V and 2 bases from J; junction bases left unmatched: 10. CDR3 protein: CATSDPRQGIINTGELFF. CDR3 DNA sequence: TGTGCCACCAGTGATCCTCGACAGGGGATTATCAACACCGGGGAGCTGTTTTTT.

The table lists this clonotype with a few counts. The chain uses TRBV6-5 and TRBJ2-3; D uncertain. The V end lost 0 bases, the J end lost 6 bases, and 19 bases lay between the germline ends. The CDR3 contains 17 residues. The V gene's germline CDR1 is MNHEY and CDR2 SVGAGI. CDR3 sequence: CASSYSPFLDEVDTQYF. Here the CDR3 DNA reads TGTGCCAGCAGTTACTCTCCCTTCTTGGATGAGGTGGATACGCAGTATTTT.

The table lists this clonotype with many counts. The chain is built from TRBV29-1 and TRBJ2-3, with a possible D match to TRBD2 (6 bases). V was cut by 3 bases and J by 2 bases, with 9 bases left in between. Germline V gene sequence: CDR1 SQVTM, CDR2 ANQGSEA. This CDR3 contains 13 residues. The CDR3 DNA sequence: TGCAGCGTTGAGGGGGACTCCACAGATACGCAGTATTTT. As protein: CSVEGDSTDTQYF.

The chain combines TRBV20-1 with TRBJ2-1, with 8 bases identical to TRBD2. This CDR3 is 16 amino acids long. Germline values: CDR1 DFQATT, CDR2 SNEGSKA (reference sequence). V shed 2 bases, J shed 1 base, and the junction held 7 bases outside the gene matches. The chain's CDR3 is CSARREGSSSYNEQFF. CDR3 sequence (DNA): TGCAGTGCTAGACGGGAGGGATCTTCTTCCTACAATGAGCAGTTCTTC.

This clonotype was recorded at least ten times. V and J are TRBV20-1 and TRBJ2-7; 7 bases agree with TRBD2. The CDR3 covers 16 residues. The J segment lost 2 bases and the V segment lost 0 bases, leaving 10 bases of the junction unmatched. Germline CDR1 and CDR2: DFQATT and SNEGSKA (reference sequence). The CDR3 nucleotides are TGCAGTGCTAGAGATCTTCTAAGGGAGGGAACCTACGAGCAGTACTTC. It encodes CSARDLLREGTYEQYF.